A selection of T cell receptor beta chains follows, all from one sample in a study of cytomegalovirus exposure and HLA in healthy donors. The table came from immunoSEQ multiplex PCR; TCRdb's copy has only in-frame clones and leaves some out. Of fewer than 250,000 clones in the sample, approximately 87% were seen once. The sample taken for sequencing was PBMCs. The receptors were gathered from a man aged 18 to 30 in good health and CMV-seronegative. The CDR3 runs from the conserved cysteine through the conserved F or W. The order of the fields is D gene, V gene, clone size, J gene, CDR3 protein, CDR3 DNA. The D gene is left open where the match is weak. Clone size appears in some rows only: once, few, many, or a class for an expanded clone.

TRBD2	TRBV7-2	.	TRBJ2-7	CASSLVWAGRDEQYF	TGTGCCAGCAGCTTAGTCTGGGCAGGGAGGGACGAGCAGTACTTC
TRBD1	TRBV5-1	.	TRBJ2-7	CASSFQFGTGFYEQYF	TGCGCCAGCAGCTTTCAGTTTGGGACAGGGTTTTACGAGCAGTACTTC
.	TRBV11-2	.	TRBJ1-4	CASSLRGKDEKLFF	TGTGCCAGCAGCTTAAGAGGGAAGGATGAAAAACTGTTTTTT
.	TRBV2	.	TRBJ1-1	CASSNAYASDTEAFF	TGTGCCAGCAGTAACGCTTACGCCTCAGACACTGAAGCTTTCTTT
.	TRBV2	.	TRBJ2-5	CASSVSREETQYF	TGTGCCAGCAGTGTTAGCAGGGAAGAGACCCAGTACTTC
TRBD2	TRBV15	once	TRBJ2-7	CATSLAGLSYEQYF	TGTGCCACCAGCTTAGCGGGGCTCTCCTACGAGCAGTACTTC
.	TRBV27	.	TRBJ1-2	CASSSAGPGGYTF	TGTGCCAGCAGTTCCGCAGGTCCGGGGGGCTACACCTTC
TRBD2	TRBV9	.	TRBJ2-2	CASSVRGRNTGELFF	TGTGCCAGCAGCGTACGCGGGAGGAACACCGGGGAGCTGTTTTTT
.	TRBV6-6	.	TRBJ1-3	CASSPAGNLPGNTIYF	TGTGCCAGCAGCCCCGCGGGCAATTTGCCTGGAAACACCATATATTTT
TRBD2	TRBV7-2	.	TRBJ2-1	CASSLSGTSGFNEQFF	TGTGCCAGCAGCTTATCCGGGACTAGCGGGTTTAATGAGCAGTTCTTC
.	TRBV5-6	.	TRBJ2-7	CASSLAGASYEQYF	TGTGCCAGCAGCTTGGCTGGGGCCTCCTACGAGCAGTACTTC
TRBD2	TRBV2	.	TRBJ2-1	CASSVGGMNEQFF	TGTGCCAGCAGTGTCGGGGGGATGAATGAGCAGTTCTTC
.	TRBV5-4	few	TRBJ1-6	CASSVLPGSPLHF	TGTGCCAGCAGCGTCTTACCAGGCTCACCCCTCCACTTT
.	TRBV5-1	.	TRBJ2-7	CASSLGQGDSYEQYF	TGCGCCAGCAGCTTGGGCCAGGGCGACTCCTACGAGCAGTACTTC
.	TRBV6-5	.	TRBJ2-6	CASSYSSTTGANVLTF	TGTGCCAGCAGTTACTCCTCCACTACTGGGGCCAACGTCCTGACTTTC
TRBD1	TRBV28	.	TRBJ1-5	CASSLRQGSSQPQHF	TGTGCCAGCAGTTTAAGACAGGGGTCGAGTCAGCCCCAGCATTTT
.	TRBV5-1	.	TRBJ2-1	CASSVRQPYNEQFF	TGCGCCAGCAGCGTGAGACAGCCCTACAATGAGCAGTTCTTC
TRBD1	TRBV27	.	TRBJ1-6	CASSLLTGDSPLHF	TGTGCCAGCAGTTTACTGACAGGGGATTCACCCCTCCACTTT
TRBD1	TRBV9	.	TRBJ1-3	CASSVRDRDVDTIYF	TGTGCCAGCAGCGTCCGGGACAGGGATGTGGACACCATATATTTT
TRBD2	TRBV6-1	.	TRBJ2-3	CASRTLLAGTDTQYF	TGTGCCAGCAGAACCCTCCTAGCGGGGACAGATACGCAGTATTTT
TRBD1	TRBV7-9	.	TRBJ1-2	CASSATGDGYTF	TGTGCCAGCAGCGCTACAGGGGATGGCTACACCTTC
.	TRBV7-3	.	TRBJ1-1	CASSIGVNTEAFF	TGTGCCAGCAGCATCGGGGTGAACACTGAAGCTTTCTTT
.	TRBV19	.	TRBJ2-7	CASTGGYEQYF	TGTGCCAGTACCGGAGGCTACGAGCAGTACTTC
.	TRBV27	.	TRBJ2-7	CASSLSSGYEQYF	TGTGCCAGCAGTTTATCGAGCGGCTACGAGCAGTACTTC
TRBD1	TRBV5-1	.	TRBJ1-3	CASSPRQGPSSGNTIYF	TGCGCCAGCAGCCCCCGACAGGGCCCCAGCTCTGGAAACACCATATATTTT
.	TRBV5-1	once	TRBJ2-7	CASSPGTFYEQYF	TGCGCCAGCAGCCCCGGGACTTTCTACGAGCAGTACTTC
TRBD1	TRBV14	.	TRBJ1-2	CASSRDRGFYGYTF	TGTGCCAGCAGCCGAGACAGGGGCTTCTATGGCTACACCTTC
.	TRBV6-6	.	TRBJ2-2	CASSRRDFVTGELFF	TGTGCCAGCAGTAGGCGGGATTTTGTTACCGGGGAGCTGTTTTTT
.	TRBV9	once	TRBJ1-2	CASSDRTDSRGYTF	TGTGCCAGCAGCGACCGGACAGACTCGAGGGGCTACACCTTC
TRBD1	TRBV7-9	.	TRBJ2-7	CASSPAGTGSSYEQYF	TGTGCCAGCAGCCCCGCCGGGACAGGGTCTTCCTACGAGCAGTACTTC
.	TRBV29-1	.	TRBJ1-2	CSVVESGYTF	TGCAGCGTTGTCGAGAGTGGCTACACCTTC